The 27 T cell receptor beta chains reported below all come from one sample, sequenced in a study of cytomegalovirus exposure and HLA in healthy donors. PCR involved 60 Vbeta and 13 Jbeta primers. Only in-frame clones appear in the TCRdb table, and some are missing; sequencing was by immunoSEQ multiplex PCR. The profile shows roughly 200,000 clones, around 80% of them singletons. The specimen sequenced was PBMCs. These receptors all stem from a woman aged 55 to 70 in good health and CMV-seropositive.

The chain links TRBV30 to TRBJ2-2, with 7 positions matching TRBD1. Germline-derived CDR1 and CDR2 are GTSNPN and SVGIG (reference sequence). This CDR3 is built from 14 residues. Trimming removed 4 bases from V and 1 base from J; junction bases left unmatched: 3. The CDR3: CAWTDRWNTGELFF. CDR3 DNA sequence: TGTGCCTGGACGGACAGGTGGAACACCGGGGAGCTGTTTTTT.

This clone was seen just once. The rearrangement joins TRBV6-1 to TRBJ2-6; weak D call: TRBD2 (6 bases). The CDR3 runs 17 residues. The germline gives CDR1 MNHNS, CDR2 SASEGT. Trimming stripped 2 bases from V and 1 base from J, with 12 bases between. CDR3 sequence reads: CASSERGAGSGANVLTF. In DNA form, the CDR3 reads TGTGCCAGCAGTGAAAGGGGCGCGGGGTCTGGGGCCAACGTCCTGACTTTC.

This chain uses TRBV5-8 with TRBJ1-4; the match to TRBD1 covers 12 bases. Germline CDR1 is SGHTS and CDR2 is YDEGEE. The CDR3 contains 16 residues. The V gene end was trimmed by 4 bases and the J gene end by 7 bases; junction bases not matched to a gene: 8. The CDR3 is CASSEGQGARVEKLFF. The CDR3 DNA follows: TGTGCCAGCAGCGAGGGACAGGGGGCGAGAGTTGAAAAACTGTTTTTT.

This chain uses TRBV7-9 with TRBJ2-7; D unresolved. Trimming removed 1 base from V and 6 bases from J, with 13 bases in between. Germline V CDR1 and CDR2: SEHNR, FQNEAQ (reference sequence). The CDR3 is 14 amino acids. The CDR3 here is CASSLDGYSGEQYF. CDR3 coding DNA: TGTGCCAGCAGCTTAGACGGCTATTCGGGCGAGCAGTACTTC.

J is TRBJ2-3 and V is TRBV9; TRBD2 agrees at 14 bases. The CDR3 extends over 17 amino acids. V shed 3 bases, J shed 2 bases, and the junction held 5 bases outside the gene matches. In germline, CDR1 is SGDLS, CDR2 YYNGEE. The chain's CDR3 is CASSGGLAGGSTDTQYF. The CDR3, as DNA: TGTGCCAGCAGCGGAGGACTAGCGGGGGGCTCCACAGATACGCAGTATTTT.

The chain joins TRBV28 to TRBJ1-3; a weak D match, TRBD1 (5 bases). V lost 6 bases and J 7 bases, leaving 19 bases between the germline ends. The CDR3 is made up of 15 amino acids. The germline gives CDR1 MDHEN, CDR2 SYDVKM. The CDR3 DNA reads as TGTGCCAGCAGCTTGGGGGGTGCGGAGATGAACACCATATATTTT. Protein product: CASSLGGAEMNTIYF.

This clone came up once. The J gene is TRBJ1-5, the V gene TRBV6-4; 7 positions match TRBD1. The CDR3 contains 14 residues. Germline CDR1 is MRHNA and CDR2 is SNTAGT. The CDR3, as DNA: TGTGCTGGATTACAGGGGACCAGCAATCAGCCCCAGCATTTT. Amino acid sequence: CAGLQGTSNQPQHF.

To note about this clone: Other nucleotide sequences in the sample specify the same CDR3. The chain carries TRBV18 and TRBJ1-4; TRBD1 matches at 9 bases. The V segment lost 3 bases and the J segment 1 base; nucleotides outside the gene matches: 0. The CDR3 is 15 residues long. Germline V CDR1 and CDR2: KGHSH, LQKENI. The CDR3 reads CASSPGQGTNEKLFF. In nucleotides, the CDR3 is TGTGCCAGCTCACCGGGACAGGGAACTAATGAAAAACTGTTTTTT.

The chain has TRBV9 and TRBJ1-1, with a tentative D call TRBD1 (6 bases). CDR3 length equals 13 residues. Germline values: CDR1 SGDLS, CDR2 YYNGEE. The ends were cut back, 0 bases at V and 11 bases at J, with 14 bases in the middle. The CDR3 DNA reads as TGTGCCAGCAGCGTAGGGACAGCCCCTGGGGCTTTCTTT. Translation: CASSVGTAPGAFF.

The genes are TRBV10-1 and TRBJ2-2; 8 bases are a match to TRBD2. V was clipped by 6 bases and J by 1 base; unmatched bases: 4. CDR1 and CDR2 (germline): WNHNN, SYGVQD (reference sequence). The CDR3 is made up of 15 amino acids. The CDR3: CASSLTSVNTGELFF. The CDR3 nucleotides are TGCGCCAGCAGCTTGACTAGCGTGAACACCGGGGAGCTGTTTTTT.

The rearrangement links TRBV2 to TRBJ2-1; no definite D call. CDR1 is SNHLY and CDR2 is FYNNEI in the germline V gene. CDR3 length equals 14 residues. Trimming took 9 bases from V and 0 from J, leaving 12 bases between them. Here the CDR3 DNA reads TGTGCCAGTGCGGAATTCAGCTCCTACAATGAGCAGTTCTTC. Its protein product is CASAEFSSYNEQFF.

The chain uses TRBV29-1 and TRBJ2-7, with D possibly TRBD2 on 7 matching bases. This CDR3 comprises 13 residues. V lost 3 bases and J 5 bases, leaving 14 bases between the germline ends. Looked up from germline, CDR1 is SQVTM and CDR2 is ANQGSEA. The CDR3 is CSVDFGGGDEQYF. CDR3 coding DNA: TGCAGCGTTGATTTTGGCGGGGGCGACGAGCAGTACTTC.

This chain links TRBV4-2 with TRBJ2-7; perhaps TRBD2 as D (6 bases). Germline assignment: CDR1 LGHNA and CDR2 YNFKEQ. Between the trimmed V and J ends, which lost 4 bases and 0 bases, there was a span of 10 bases. There are 14 residues in the CDR3. Written as DNA, the CDR3 is TGTGCCAGCAGCCGGCGGGGTACCTCCTACGAGCAGTACTTC. It is translated as CASSRRGTSYEQYF.

The CDR3 loop reads CASSPPGPLVTDTQYF. CDR3 nucleotide sequence: TGTGCCAGTAGTCCCCCGGGTCCTCTTGTCACAGATACGCAGTATTTT. The chain uses TRBV19 and TRBJ2-3, with D hard to call. The CDR3 is 16 amino acids. Germline loops: CDR1 LNHDA, CDR2 SQIVND (reference sequence). With 5 bases removed from V and 2 bases from J, the gap between germline ends came to 17 bases. Full variable domain (outside the CDR3, taken from reference TRBV19 and TRBJ2-3): DGGITQSPKYLFRKEGQNVTLSCEQNLNHDAMYWYRQDPGQGLRLIYYSQIVNDFQKGDIAEGYSVSREKKESFPLTVTSAQKNPTAFYLCASSPPGPLVTDTQYFGPGTRLTVL.

The chain uses TRBV30 and TRBJ2-3; D gene uncertain. The CDR3 loop spans 16 amino acids. Germline values: CDR1 GTSNPN, CDR2 SVGIG (reference sequence). Between the trimmed V and J ends, which lost 3 bases and 2 bases, there was a span of 18 bases. CDR3 in amino acids: CAWSVWPPKSTDTQYF. DNA of the CDR3: TGTGCCTGGAGCGTTTGGCCCCCGAAGTCCACAGATACGCAGTATTTT.

This clone was seen more than once but under ten times. The gene calls are TRBV29-1 and TRBJ1-2; D possibly corresponds to TRBD1 (5 bases). From germline, CDR1 is SQVTM and CDR2 ANQGSEA. Trimming shortened V by 4 bases and J by 8 bases, and 14 bases separated the two germline ends. The CDR3 has 12 residues. CDR3: CSVGDGARGYTF. Written as DNA, the CDR3 is TGCAGCGTTGGAGATGGGGCGAGGGGCTACACCTTC.

The sample holds a few counts of this clone. The chain employs TRBV5-1 and TRBJ2-1; 13 nucleotides align to TRBD2. Germline CDR1 is SGHRS and CDR2 is YFSETQ. V was pared by 7 bases and J by 6 bases, with 13 bases of the junction left unmatched. This CDR3 comprises 17 residues. CDR3 residues: CASSPLTSGGAFNEQFF. The CDR3 DNA follows: TGCGCCAGCTCGCCGCTAACTAGCGGGGGGGCCTTCAATGAGCAGTTCTTC.

V gene TRBV2 combines with J gene TRBJ1-1; 10 bases line up with TRBD1. The J segment lost 8 bases and the V segment lost 5 bases, leaving 8 bases of the junction unmatched. The germline CDR1 and CDR2 sequences are SNHLY and FYNNEI. This CDR3 region has 14 residues. CDR3 protein: CASSFWDRGLEAFF. CDR3 sequence (DNA): TGTGCCAGCAGTTTCTGGGACAGGGGCTTAGAAGCTTTCTTT.

The rearrangement uses TRBV27 and TRBJ2-7, with TRBD1 matching 12 bases. The germline V gene has CDR1 MNHEY and CDR2 SMNVEV (reference sequence). The CDR3 spans 15 residues. Trimming took 2 bases from V and 9 from J; bases not matched to a gene: 8. DNA for the CDR3: TGTGCCAGCAGTTTAAGGGACAGGGGGCTCCGGGGGCAGTACTTC. Translated: CASSLRDRGLRGQYF.

The chain uses TRBV5-1 and TRBJ1-6; maybe TRBD1 (5 bases). Looked up from germline, CDR1 is SGHRS and CDR2 is YFSETQ. There are 14 residues in the CDR3. Trimming left V 4 bases short and J 9 bases short, with 14 bases between. The CDR3 nucleotides read TGCGCCAGCAGCATCGACAGTGCTAGTTCACCCCTCCACTTT. This codes for CASSIDSASSPLHF. The whole variable domain, remainder taken from reference TRBV5-1 and TRBJ1-6, is KAGVTQTPRYLIKTRGQQVTLSCSPISGHRSVSWYQQTPGQGLQFLFEYFSETQRNKGNFPGRFSGRQFSNSRSEMNVSTLELGDSALYLCASSIDSASSPLHFGNGTRLTVT.

The rearrangement links TRBV6-5 to TRBJ1-5; D perhaps matches TRBD1 (5 bases). The CDR3 sequence is 15 residues long. CDR1 MNHEY and CDR2 SVGAGI come from the germline V gene. V was cut by 3 bases and J by 4 bases, with 13 bases left in between. Written as DNA, the CDR3 is TGTGCCAGCAGTTATGGTACAGGAATTAATCAGCCCCAGCATTTT. Encoded protein: CASSYGTGINQPQHF.

The chain joins TRBV5-6 to TRBJ1-1, with a weak D call TRBD1 (5 bases). Trimming pared 6 bases from V and 0 bases from J, leaving 15 bases between. CDR3 length equals 15 residues. Germline loops: CDR1 SGHDT, CDR2 YYEEEE. CDR3 nucleotide sequence: TGTGCCAGCACTTTCGGGGGGAGGATGAACACTGAAGCTTTCTTT. Its translation is CASTFGGRMNTEAFF.

The V and J genes are TRBV5-1 and TRBJ2-7; weak D call: TRBD2 (5 bases). There are 14 residues in the CDR3. Germline V lookup: CDR1 SGHRS, CDR2 YFSETQ. V was pared by 1 base and J by 0 bases, with 8 bases between. This CDR3 is CASSLTRVSYEQYF. The DNA for the CDR3 is TGCGCCAGCAGCTTGACTAGGGTCTCCTACGAGCAGTACTTC.

The gene calls are TRBV5-1 and TRBJ2-5; TRBD1 matches 7 bases. The J call is uncertain, as TRBJ2-7 better fits the DNA end. The CDR3 runs to 14 residues. Germline V gives CDR1 SGHRS, CDR2 YFSETQ. As DNA, the CDR3 is TGCGCCAGCAGCCTACGGGACAGCCTCCACGAGCAGTACTTC. Translation: CASSLRDSLHEQYF.

The V and J genes are TRBV5-1 and TRBJ2-5; a possible D gene is TRBD2 (6 bases). The V and J ends lost 5 bases and 5 bases respectively, with 13 bases between them. Germline V CDR1 and CDR2: SGHRS, YFSETQ. The CDR3 runs to 13 residues. The CDR3 spells CASSVGRGETQYF. As DNA, the CDR3 is TGCGCCAGCAGTGTCGGACGGGGGGAGACCCAGTACTTC. The complete variable domain, with remaining parts taken from reference TRBV5-1 and TRBJ2-5, reads KAGVTQTPRYLIKTRGQQVTLSCSPISGHRSVSWYQQTPGQGLQFLFEYFSETQRNKGNFPGRFSGRQFSNSRSEMNVSTLELGDSALYLCASSVGRGETQYFGPGTRLLVL.

This chain uses TRBV6-5 with TRBJ2-7, with 12 bases identical to TRBD1. The junction had 6 bases not matched to a gene; V was cut back by 5 bases and J by 4 bases. The CDR3 sequence is 15 residues long. Per germline, CDR1 MNHEY and CDR2 SVGAGI. CDR3 protein: CASSIQGQGAYEQYF. For the CDR3, the DNA is TGTGCCAGCAGTATCCAGGGACAGGGGGCTTACGAGCAGTACTTC.

The chain has TRBV5-8 and TRBJ1-5; D possibly corresponds to TRBD1 (5 bases). Germline V lookup: CDR1 SGHTS, CDR2 YDEGEE. V lost 0 bases to trimming and J lost 5 bases, with 18 bases between them. This CDR3 has 17 residues. The CDR3 nucleotides read TGTGCCAGCAGCTTGGCTCTGGACGCGGGGGTTGATCAGCCCCAGCATTTT. This codes for CASSLALDAGVDQPQHF.